The source of this T cell receptor beta chain is a study of shared clonotypes between healthy human individuals. The study's findings and limits: Among several donors, approximately 5.4% of naive CD4 clonotypes were found in common.

CD45RO-negative, CCR7-selected cells formed the naive CD8 fraction, which excluded terminally differentiated effector memory CD45RA+ cells. Comments on this clone: The target antigen is unknown.

Clones were read by immunoSEQ multiplex PCR, and TCRdb kept only the in-frame ones, dropping some. Of about 2 million clones in the sample, about 95% were seen once. The germline CDR1 and CDR2 sequences are SGHKS and YYEKEE (reference sequence). The CDR3 is 16 amino acids. The V and J ends lost 5 bases and 5 bases, in that order; junction bases with no gene match: 12. This chain joins TRBV5-5 and TRBJ2-5; 10 nucleotides line up with TRBD2. This clonotype originated in a man aged 18 to 35 in good health. The sequenced sample was naive CD8+ T cells sorted from blood. The CDR3 region has the DNA TGTGCCAGCAGTTATGGCGCGCTAGCGGGGGCTGAGACCCAGTACTTC. Translated: CASSYGALAGAETQYF.